The clone carrying this TCR beta chain turned up a few times. These data are taken from a study of human T cells and chemical hapten exposure. Time point in this sample: patch test 3, about 24 weeks after DPC sensitization. As to treatment: therapeutic diphenylcyclopropenone sensitization with weekly scalp DPC. TCRdb reprocessed the RACE reads via MiXCR and lists one record per CDR3 protein. The repertoire holds under 200,000 distinct CDR3 sequences, with around 30% as singletons. Germline loops: CDR1 SGHVS, CDR2 FQNEAQ. This CDR3 spans 19 amino acids. V shed 4 bases and J 1 base; nucleotides not matched to a gene: 13.

The chain uses TRBV7-8 and TRBJ2-2, with 9 bases identical to TRBD2. This TCR was recovered from a woman aged 18-30 years with alopecia areata. Some clones in this sample may be carry-over from other donors' samples. The source material was whole blood, sampled in connection with sensitization to the hapten diphenylcyclopropenone (DPC). For the CDR3, the DNA is TGTGCCAGCAGCTACCCCATTGCGGCGGGAGGGGTGAACACCGGGGAGCTGTTTTTT. It is translated as CASSYPIAAGGVNTGELFF.